The 30 T cell receptor beta chains below all came from one sample that was sequenced in a study of shared clonotypes between healthy human individuals. Sequencing used immunoSEQ multiplex PCR; TCRdb keeps in-frame clones, though not all of them. The sample lists 2 million to 2.5 million clones, approximately 93% occurring once. The sequencing input was naive CD4+ T cells from PBMCs. Subset defined: CD45RA+ positively selected. These receptors came from a young man in good health. Some clones in this sample may be carry-over from other donors' samples.

This rearrangement joins TRBV6-5 to TRBJ2-7, with 8 bases fitting TRBD2. V was clipped by 2 bases and J by 3 bases; unmatched bases: 3. Germline lookup yields CDR1 MNHEY and CDR2 SVGAGI. The CDR3 has 14 residues. The CDR3 loop is CASSYRREDYEQYF. CDR3 DNA: TGTGCCAGCAGTTACCGGCGGGAGGACTACGAGCAGTACTTC.

The gene calls are TRBV28 and TRBJ2-2; 7 nucleotides match TRBD1. Germline loops: CDR1 MDHEN, CDR2 SYDVKM. This CDR3 comprises 17 residues. After removal of 5 bases from V and 0 bases from J, the junction contained 9 bases not matched to a gene. CDR3 in amino acids: CASSQQRDSANTGELFF. Written as DNA, the CDR3 is TGTGCCAGCAGTCAACAACGGGACAGTGCGAACACCGGGGAGCTGTTTTTT.

This clone was counted only a few times. The genes are TRBV28 and TRBJ2-7, with D tentatively TRBD1 (5 bases). This CDR3 contains 14 residues. Germline CDR1 and CDR2: MDHEN and SYDVKM. V was clipped by 2 bases and J by 0 bases, with 8 bases between them. The CDR3, as DNA: TGTGCCAGCAGTTTACACAGGAACTCCTACGAGCAGTACTTC. This sequence encodes CASSLHRNSYEQYF. The full variable domain, in which reference TRBV28 and TRBJ2-7 provide the parts outside the CDR3, is DVKVTQSSRYLVKRTGEKVFLECVQDMDHENMFWYRQDPGLGLRLIYFSYDVKMKEKGDIPEGYSVSREKKERFSLILESASTNQTSMYLCASSLHRNSYEQYFGPGTRLTVT.

The V call is TRBV28, the J call TRBJ2-2; D unresolved. Looked up from germline, CDR1 is MDHEN and CDR2 is SYDVKM. CDR3 length: 16 amino acids. Trimming pared 7 bases from V and 4 bases from J, leaving 19 bases between. The CDR3 region has the DNA TGTGCCAGCACCCTACCCCGTTTGGGTACCACCGGGGAGCTGTTTTTT. Its translation: CASTLPRLGTTGELFF.

This clone was seen just once. The J gene is TRBJ2-7, the V gene TRBV7-9; D is unclear. Germline-derived CDR1 and CDR2 are SEHNR and FQNEAQ (reference sequence). Trimming took 2 bases from V and 11 from J, leaving 13 bases between them. This CDR3 has 12 residues. Here the CDR3 reads CASSLIGRAEYF. The CDR3 DNA follows: TGTGCCAGCAGCTTAATTGGTAGAGCCGAGTACTTC. Filled out from reference TRBV7-9 and TRBJ2-7, the complete variable domain reads DTGVSQNPRHKITKRGQNVTFRCDPISEHNRLYWYRQTLGQGPEFLTYFQNEAQLEKSRLLSDRFSAERPKGSFSTLEIQRTEQGDSAMYLCASSLIGRAEYFGPGTRLTVT.

Remarks on this clone: This specimen includes other DNA sequences encoding the same CDR3. The chain recombines TRBV5-4 with TRBJ2-7; weak D call: TRBD2 (5 bases). The V end was cut by 0 bases, the J end by 4 bases, with 8 bases between. This CDR3 contains 13 residues. Germline loops: CDR1 SGHNT, CDR2 YYREEE (reference sequence). The CDR3: CASSLVEGYEQYF. The CDR3 DNA is TGTGCCAGCAGCTTGGTTGAGGGATACGAGCAGTACTTC.

The chain links TRBV5-5 to TRBJ2-1; D is unresolved. Germline CDR1 is SGHKS and CDR2 is YYEKEE (reference sequence). V was trimmed by 1 base and J by 2 bases, leaving 7 bases between them. The CDR3 is 14 residues long. The DNA of the CDR3 is TGTGCCAGCAGCTTGTATGCTACCTACAATGAGCAGTTCTTC. It encodes CASSLYATYNEQFF.

The chain has TRBV6-5 and TRBJ2-3, with D possibly being TRBD1 (6 bases). V lost 6 bases, J lost 7 bases, and 20 bases lay in between. CDR3 length equals 15 residues. Germline CDR1 reads MNHEY; CDR2 reads SVGAGI. The CDR3 bases are TGTGCCAGCAGCCCGCCAGGGGATCTCGCTTATACGCAGTATTTT. Its translation: CASSPPGDLAYTQYF.

V is TRBV5-1 and J is TRBJ2-5; 9 bases align to TRBD2. Trimming cost V 4 bases and J 5 bases; bases outside gene matches: 9. Germline values: CDR1 SGHRS, CDR2 YFSETQ. CDR3 length equals 15 residues. The CDR3 nucleotides are TGCGCCAGCAGCGGTGGTCTAGCGGGGAAGGAGACCCAGTACTTC. It yields the protein CASSGGLAGKETQYF.

This chain joins TRBV6-5 and TRBJ2-5, with D unclear. The CDR3 has 11 amino acids. V was trimmed by 4 bases and J by 5 bases, leaving 5 bases between them. The germline gives CDR1 MNHEY, CDR2 SVGAGI. The DNA of the CDR3 is TGTGCCAGCAGTTTCGGGGAGACCCAGTACTTC. Amino acids: CASSFGETQYF.

V gene TRBV6-1 combines with J gene TRBJ2-3; D is uncertain. CDR3 size: 13 residues. The germline V gene has CDR1 MNHNS and CDR2 SASEGT. Trimming stripped 3 bases from V and 3 bases from J, with 7 bases between. In DNA, the CDR3 is TGTGCCAGCAGTGACCTCCTTACAGATACGCAGTATTTT. Translation: CASSDLLTDTQYF.

The chain has TRBV2 and TRBJ2-7, with D possibly matching TRBD2 (6 bases). V was pared by 5 bases and J by 0 bases, with 14 bases between. From germline, CDR1 is SNHLY and CDR2 FYNNEI. The CDR3 sequence is 15 residues long. The CDR3 is CASSLGSGSSYEQYF. CDR3 nucleotide sequence: TGTGCCAGCAGTCTGGGTAGCGGAAGCTCCTACGAGCAGTACTTC. The variable domain in full, completed from reference TRBV2 and TRBJ2-7, reads EPEVTQTPSHQVTQMGQEVILRCVPISNHLYFYWYRQILGQKVEFLVSFYNNEISEKSEIFDDQFSVERPDGSNFTLKIRSTKLEDSAMYFCASSLGSGSSYEQYFGPGTRLTVT.

V gene TRBV5-1 combines with J gene TRBJ1-4; D gene uncertain. The CDR3 runs to 15 residues. V was shortened by 4 bases and J by 2 bases, with 12 bases between the two germline ends. Germline CDR1 and CDR2: SGHRS and YFSETQ. CDR3 amino acids: CASSGPVGTNEKLFF. CDR3 DNA: TGCGCCAGCAGCGGACCAGTAGGCACTAATGAAAAACTGTTTTTT.

The chain links TRBV4-1 to TRBJ2-1; perhaps TRBD2 as D (6 bases). The germline V gene encodes CDR1 MGHRA and CDR2 YSYEKL. This CDR3 contains 10 residues. The germline V and J ends were trimmed by 8 bases and 9 bases, with 8 bases remaining between them. CDR3 coding DNA: TGCGCCAGCGGGGGGTTTGAGCAGTTCTTC. This translates into CASGGFEQFF.

Only one count was recorded for this clone. The gene calls are TRBV7-2 and TRBJ2-3; 9 bases are shared with TRBD2. With 4 bases clipped from V and 6 bases from J, the junction kept 5 bases outside the gene matches. CDR1 SGHTA and CDR2 FQGNSA come from the germline V gene. CDR3 size: 14 residues. CDR3 in amino acids: CASSSRLAVDTQYF. Written as DNA, the CDR3 is TGTGCCAGCAGCTCCCGACTAGCGGTCGATACGCAGTATTTT. Complete variable domain (other parts from reference TRBV7-2 and TRBJ2-3): GAGVSQSPSNKVTEKGKDVELRCDPISGHTALYWYRQSLGQGLEFLIYFQGNSAPDKSGLPSDRFSAERTGGSVSTLTIQRTQQEDSAVYLCASSSRLAVDTQYFGPGTRLTVL.

The chain is built from TRBV30 and TRBJ2-1; D might be TRBD1 (6 bases). Germline V lookup: CDR1 GTSNPN, CDR2 SVGIG (reference sequence). Trimming stripped 8 bases from V and 0 bases from J, with 11 bases between. The CDR3 has 13 residues. The chain's CDR3 is CAHKDSSYNEQFF. In nucleotides, the CDR3 is TGTGCCCATAAGGACAGCTCCTACAATGAGCAGTTCTTC.

The chain employs TRBV7-9 and TRBJ2-2; D uncertain. The germline V and J ends were trimmed by 5 bases and 3 bases, with 16 bases remaining between them. Per the germline V gene, CDR1 is SEHNR and CDR2 is FQNEAQ (reference sequence). The CDR3 has 16 residues. In nucleotides, the CDR3 is TGTGCCAGCAGCCCCCGGCCACCTTGGGACACCGGGGAGCTGTTTTTT. It codes for CASSPRPPWDTGELFF.

The chain couples TRBV7-9 to TRBJ2-1; TRBD2 matches 7 bases. The V gene's germline CDR1 is SEHNR and CDR2 FQNEAQ (reference sequence). The CDR3 length is 18 residues. The V and J ends lost 5 bases and 0 bases, in that order; junction bases with no gene match: 13. CDR3 region: CASSPLAGESSSYNEQFF. In DNA form, the CDR3 reads TGTGCCAGCAGCCCCCTGGCGGGAGAATCAAGCTCCTACAATGAGCAGTTCTTC.

This chain uses TRBV7-9 with TRBJ1-4; 10 positions agree with TRBD1. The germline V gene encodes CDR1 SEHNR and CDR2 FQNEAQ (reference sequence). Germline trimming cut 4 bases from V and 5 bases from J; bases unmatched to any gene: 4. This CDR3 comprises 15 residues. The CDR3 is CASSYRDRGNEKLFF. The DNA for the CDR3 is TGTGCCAGCAGCTACCGGGACAGGGGAAATGAAAAACTGTTTTTT. Full variable domain (remainder filled in from reference TRBV7-9 and TRBJ1-4): DTGVSQNPRHKITKRGQNVTFRCDPISEHNRLYWYRQTLGQGPEFLTYFQNEAQLEKSRLLSDRFSAERPKGSFSTLEIQRTEQGDSAMYLCASSYRDRGNEKLFFGSGTQLSVL.

This chain links TRBV7-9 with TRBJ2-3, with 10 bases that match TRBD1. The CDR3 is 16 residues long. The V segment lost 0 bases and the J segment 7 bases; nucleotides outside the gene matches: 7. Germline values: CDR1 SEHNR, CDR2 FQNEAQ (reference sequence). Here the CDR3 reads CASSLADRGILNTQYF. CDR3 DNA sequence: TGTGCCAGCAGCTTAGCGGACAGGGGGATTTTGAATACGCAGTATTTT. The variable domain in full, completed from reference TRBV7-9 and TRBJ2-3, reads DTGVSQNPRHKITKRGQNVTFRCDPISEHNRLYWYRQTLGQGPEFLTYFQNEAQLEKSRLLSDRFSAERPKGSFSTLEIQRTEQGDSAMYLCASSLADRGILNTQYFGPGTRLTVL.

The chain links TRBV18 to TRBJ1-4; no reliable D call. The germline V gene has CDR1 KGHSH and CDR2 LQKENI. Trimming left V 0 bases short and J 8 bases short, with 10 bases between. This CDR3 is built from 14 residues. The CDR3 DNA reads as TGTGCCAGCTCACCACCGGCCCGGCGAGAAAAACTGTTTTTT. This encodes CASSPPARREKLFF.

V usage is TRBV5-1 and J usage is TRBJ2-7, with 9 bases fitting TRBD2. V lost 1 base, J lost 5 bases, and 10 bases stayed unmatched. The CDR3 contains 16 residues. Germline V CDR1 and CDR2: SGHRS, YFSETQ. CDR3: CASSLLAGVGKHEQYF. As DNA, the CDR3 is TGCGCCAGCAGCTTGTTAGCGGGAGTAGGGAAGCACGAGCAGTACTTC.

The CDR3: CASSLVQVSTEAFF. CDR3 nucleotides: TGTGCCAGCAGCTTAGTGCAAGTATCCACTGAAGCTTTCTTT. The chain joins TRBV11-2 to TRBJ1-1; no reliable D call. V gave up 1 base and J gave up 4 bases, with 10 bases separating them. Germline loops: CDR1 SGHAT, CDR2 FQNNGV. This CDR3 region has 14 residues.

In this sample, this clone turned up once. V is TRBV28 and J is TRBJ1-4; TRBD1 is a possible D gene (6 bases). CDR1 is MDHEN, CDR2 SYDVKM, per germline. CDR3 length: 16 amino acids. Trimming took off 4 bases at V and 3 bases at J, with 15 bases between the two ends. The CDR3 DNA reads TGTGCCAGCAGTTCACCCCTCTGGACAGCTAATGAAAAACTGTTTTTT. This sequence encodes CASSSPLWTANEKLFF.

The chain couples TRBV29-1 to TRBJ1-2; D gene uncertain. This CDR3 has 10 amino acids. The germline gives CDR1 SQVTM, CDR2 ANQGSEA. V was clipped by 5 bases and J by 10 bases, with 11 bases between them. The DNA of the CDR3 is TGCAGCGTTCTCCTGGTCACCTACACCTTC. Translated, it gives CSVLLVTYTF.

The chain uses TRBV6-6 and TRBJ2-2; D is possibly TRBD2 (6 bases). Germline CDR1 and CDR2: MNHNY and SVGAGI (reference sequence). The CDR3 sequence is 15 residues long. V gave up 5 bases and J gave up 8 bases, with 18 bases separating them. The CDR3 DNA reads as TGTGCCAGCAGTGTGATGCCTGGGGGGAGAGGGGAGCTGTTTTTT. It yields the protein CASSVMPGGRGELFF.

This chain uses TRBV5-4 with TRBJ2-2; perhaps TRBD1 as D (5 bases). The CDR3 totals 14 residues. Germline V gives CDR1 SGHNT, CDR2 YYREEE (reference sequence). V gave up 2 bases and J gave up 6 bases, with 11 bases separating them. The CDR3 region is CASSLDSISGELFF. The CDR3 DNA reads TGTGCCAGCAGCTTAGACAGCATCTCCGGGGAGCTGTTTTTT.

The V gene is TRBV2, the J gene TRBJ2-1, with 9 bases identical to TRBD2. Losses at the gene ends were 7 bases for V and 7 bases for J; bases not matched to a gene: 14. The CDR3 is 16 amino acids. The germline CDR1 and CDR2 sequences are SNHLY and FYNNEI. This CDR3 is CASTEIAGAGRNEQFF. For the CDR3, the DNA is TGTGCCAGCACTGAGATAGCGGGAGCGGGTAGGAATGAGCAGTTCTTC. The full variable domain, with the rest looked up from reference TRBV2 and TRBJ2-1, is EPEVTQTPSHQVTQMGQEVILRCVPISNHLYFYWYRQILGQKVEFLVSFYNNEISEKSEIFDDQFSVERPDGSNFTLKIRSTKLEDSAMYFCASTEIAGAGRNEQFFGPGTRLTVL.

CDR3 sequence: CASSPSTGYYEQYF. The DNA for the CDR3 is TGTGCCAGCTCACCTTCGACAGGCTATTACGAGCAGTACTTC. The V call is TRBV18, the J call TRBJ2-7; D is perhaps TRBD1 (6 bases). CDR3 length: 14 residues. Germline V gives CDR1 KGHSH, CDR2 LQKENI. V shed 3 bases and J shed 4 bases, with 13 bases lying between them. The full variable domain, rest sourced from reference TRBV18 and TRBJ2-7, is NAGVMQNPRHLVRRRGQEARLRCSPMKGHSHVYWYRQLPEEGLKFMVYLQKENIIDESGMPKERFSAEFPKEGPSILRIQQVVRGDSAAYFCASSPSTGYYEQYFGPGTRLTVT.

The chain employs TRBV5-1 and TRBJ2-1, with 11 positions matching TRBD2. With V trimmed by 4 bases and J by 8 bases, 5 bases remained unmatched. CDR1 is SGHRS and CDR2 is YFSETQ in the germline V gene. The CDR3 sequence is 14 residues long. CDR3 sequence: CASSELAGEDEQFF. CDR3 DNA sequence: TGCGCCAGCAGCGAACTAGCGGGAGAGGATGAGCAGTTCTTC.